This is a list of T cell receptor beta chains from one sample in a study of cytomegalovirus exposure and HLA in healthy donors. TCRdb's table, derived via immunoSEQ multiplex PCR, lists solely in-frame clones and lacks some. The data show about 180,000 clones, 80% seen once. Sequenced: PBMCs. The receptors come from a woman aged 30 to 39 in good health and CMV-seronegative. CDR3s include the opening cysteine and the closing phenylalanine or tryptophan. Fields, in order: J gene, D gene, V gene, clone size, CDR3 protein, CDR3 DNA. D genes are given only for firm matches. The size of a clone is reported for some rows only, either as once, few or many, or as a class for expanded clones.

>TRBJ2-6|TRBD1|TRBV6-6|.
CARCRGNSGANVLTF
TGTGCCAGATGCAGGGGGAACTCTGGGGCCAACGTCCTGACTTTC
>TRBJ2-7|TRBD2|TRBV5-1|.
CASRGTSGDLEQYF
TGCGCCAGCAGGGGGACTAGCGGGGACCTGGAGCAGTACTTC
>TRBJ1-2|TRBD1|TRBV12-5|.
CASEEGARYGYTF
TGTGCTAGTGAGGAGGGGGCCCGGTATGGCTACACCTTC
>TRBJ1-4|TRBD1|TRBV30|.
CAWDRGNEKLFF
TGTGCCTGGGACAGGGGCAATGAAAAACTGTTTTTT
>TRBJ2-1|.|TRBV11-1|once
CASSLQRSSYNEQFF
TGTGCCAGCAGCTTACAGAGGAGCTCCTACAATGAGCAGTTCTTC
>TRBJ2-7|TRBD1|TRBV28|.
CATKLDRVPYEQYF
TGTGCCACCAAACTAGACAGGGTACCCTACGAGCAGTACTTC
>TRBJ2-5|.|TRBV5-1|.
CASSVGSPLKTQYF
TGCGCCAGCAGCGTCGGGTCTCCTCTGAAGACCCAGTACTTC
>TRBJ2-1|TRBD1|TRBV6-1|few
CASTDARGSSNEQFF
TGTGCCAGCACCGATGCCAGGGGGTCCTCAAATGAGCAGTTCTTC
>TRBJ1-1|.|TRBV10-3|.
CAISTTGNTEAFF
TGTGCCATCAGCACGACAGGGAACACTGAAGCTTTCTTT
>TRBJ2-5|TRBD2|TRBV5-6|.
CASSLERGGGETQYF
TGTGCCAGCAGCTTGGAGCGGGGGGGCGGAGAGACCCAGTACTTC
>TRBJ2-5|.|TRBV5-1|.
CASSPDSFETQYF
TGCGCCAGCAGCCCAGACAGTTTTGAGACCCAGTACTTC
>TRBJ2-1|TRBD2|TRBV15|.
CATSRELAGANEQFF
TGTGCCACCAGCAGAGAACTAGCGGGGGCTAATGAGCAGTTCTTC
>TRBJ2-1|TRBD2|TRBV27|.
CASRPRLAGGAYNEQFF
TGTGCCAGCAGGCCACGACTAGCGGGGGGAGCCTACAATGAGCAGTTCTTC
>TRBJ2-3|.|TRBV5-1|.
CASSTQAPTDTQYF
TGCGCCAGCAGCACCCAGGCCCCAACAGATACGCAGTATTTT
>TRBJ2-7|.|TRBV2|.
CASSDQGAGYEQYF
TGTGCCAGCAGTGATCAAGGGGCTGGTTACGAGCAGTACTTC
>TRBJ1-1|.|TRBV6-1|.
CASRHRKEGTEAFF
TGTGCCAGCAGACACAGGAAAGAAGGAACTGAAGCTTTCTTT
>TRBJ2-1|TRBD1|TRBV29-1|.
CSVDGTGYRDFEEQFF
TGCAGCGTTGACGGGACAGGGTATAGAGATTTTGAGGAGCAGTTCTTC
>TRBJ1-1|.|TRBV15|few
CATSREITGNTEAFF
TGTGCCACCAGCAGAGAAATAACAGGGAACACTGAAGCTTTCTTT
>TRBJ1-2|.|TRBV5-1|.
CASSLASGGSGYTF
TGCGCCAGCAGCTTGGCCTCGGGGGGAAGTGGCTACACCTTC
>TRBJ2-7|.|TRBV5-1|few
CASSLLPGSGYEQYF
TGCGCCAGCAGCTTGTTACCGGGGTCAGGCTACGAGCAGTACTTC
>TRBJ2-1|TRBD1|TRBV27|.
CASSPGTGKGPEAYNEQFF
TGTGCCAGCAGTCCAGGGACAGGGAAGGGTCCAGAAGCCTACAATGAGCAGTTCTTC
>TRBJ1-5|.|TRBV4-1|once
CASSQDQGSGNQPQHF
TGCGCCAGCAGCCAAGATCAGGGCTCAGGCAATCAGCCCCAGCATTTT
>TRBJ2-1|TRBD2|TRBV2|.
CASRLTSGGNNEQFF
TGTGCCAGCAGGCTGACTAGCGGCGGAAACAATGAGCAGTTCTTC
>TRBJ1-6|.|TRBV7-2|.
CASSLFFGLVNSPLHF
TGTGCCAGCAGCTTATTCTTTGGACTAGTTAATTCACCCCTCCACTTT
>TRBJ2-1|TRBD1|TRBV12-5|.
CASGFGQGLWDEQFF
TGTGCTAGTGGTTTTGGACAGGGCCTTTGGGATGAGCAGTTCTTC
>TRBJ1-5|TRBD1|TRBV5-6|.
CASSFGQGFKPQHF
TGTGCCAGCAGCTTTGGACAGGGTTTTAAGCCCCAGCATTTT
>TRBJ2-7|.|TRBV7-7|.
CASSLAQGYEQYF
TGTGCCAGCAGCTTAGCGCAGGGCTACGAGCAGTACTTC
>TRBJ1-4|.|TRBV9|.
CASSPWAGSSPTTNEKLFF
TGTGCCAGCAGCCCTTGGGCAGGCTCGTCCCCAACAACTAATGAAAAACTGTTTTTT
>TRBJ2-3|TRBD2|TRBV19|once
CASSPQRGGFTDTQYF
TGTGCCAGTAGTCCCCAGCGGGGGGGATTCACAGATACGCAGTATTTT
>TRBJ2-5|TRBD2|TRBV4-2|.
CASSQDGLDQETQYF
TGTGCCAGCAGCCAAGATGGACTAGACCAAGAGACCCAGTACTTC
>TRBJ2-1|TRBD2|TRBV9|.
CASSGAGTTNEQFF
TGTGCCAGCAGCGGTGCCGGGACTACCAATGAGCAGTTCTTC